The present entry profiles one T cell receptor beta chain with its context. Its antigen is as yet unknown. The data are from a study of cytomegalovirus exposure and HLA in healthy donors. Study results and caveats: Cytomegalovirus status was reportedly diagnosed by the classifier with high specificity and sensitivity.

This CDR3 comprises 13 residues. CDR1 is SNHLY and CDR2 is FYNNEI in the germline V gene. Donors counted as nominally healthy when sampled, yet unrecorded immune exposures were likely. A multiplex PCR was run with 60 Vbeta primers and 13 Jbeta primers. The table came from immunoSEQ multiplex PCR; TCRdb's copy has only in-frame clones and leaves some out. This sample yields about 130,000 clones, of which 77% are seen a single time; more than 10% belongs to the top ten. The chain uses TRBV2 and TRBJ2-5, with TRBD1 as a possible D gene (5 bases). The DNA end favors TRBJ2-7, so the J call may be wrong. This TCR was sampled from a woman in her forties in good health and CMV-seropositive. The sample taken for sequencing was PBMCs. The CDR3 spells CASTRQGPYEQYF. CDR3 sequence (DNA): TGTGCCAGCACCCGCCAGGGCCCCTACGAGCAGTACTTC.